Presented here are 30 T cell receptor beta chains from one specimen sequenced in a study of T cell responses to AZD1222 COVID-19 vaccine. Assay used: immunoSEQ multiplex PCR; TCRdb lists only in-frame clones, some missing. The sample contains about 100,000 clones, about 86% of which appear only once. The sample was peripheral blood, taken on day 0 of AZD1222 vaccination. Source of these receptors: an adult in good health.

This chain links TRBV7-8 with TRBJ2-7; the D gene is possibly TRBD1 (6 bases). The CDR3 runs 16 residues. The ends were cut back, 5 bases at V and 7 bases at J, with 24 bases in the middle. Germline values: CDR1 SGHVS, CDR2 FQNEAQ. The CDR3 reads CASSLRPQGPFVEQYF. CDR3 coding DNA: TGTGCCAGCAGCCTGAGGCCACAGGGACCCTTTGTGGAGCAGTACTTC.

In its sample, this clone was seen once. The chain's CDR3 is CASSLRSTEAFF. The CDR3 bases are TGTGCCAGCAGTTTACGTAGTACTGAAGCTTTCTTT. The genes are TRBV28 and TRBJ1-1; D is unresolved. The germline V and J ends were trimmed by 2 bases and 5 bases, with 6 bases remaining between them. Germline lookup yields CDR1 MDHEN and CDR2 SYDVKM. CDR3 size: 12 residues.

The rearrangement uses TRBV18 and TRBJ1-5; D call uncertain. Trimming took off 6 bases at V and 2 bases at J, with 11 bases between the two ends. CDR1 KGHSH and CDR2 LQKENI come from the germline V gene. The CDR3 covers 14 residues. The CDR3 DNA reads TGTGCCAGCTCGCTCATGGCAGGCAATCAGCCCCAGCATTTT. Translation gives CASSLMAGNQPQHF.

J is TRBJ1-4 and V is TRBV21-1; TRBD1 is taken as the D call from the table, unchecked against the DNA. TRBV21-1 is annotated as a pseudogene. CDR3 length: 18 residues. In DNA form, the CDR3 reads TGTGCCAGCAGCAAAGCGCTTTGGCTCAGGACAGGTAATGAAAAACTGTTTTTT. Translated, it gives CASSKALWLRTGNEKLFF.

The genes are TRBV29-1 and TRBJ2-2; possibly TRBD1 for D (7 bases). Per the germline V gene, CDR1 is SQVTM and CDR2 is ANQGSEA. The CDR3 length is 14 residues. Trimming removed 2 bases from V and 4 bases from J, with 11 bases in between. The DNA for the CDR3 is TGCAGCGTTGAAAAGCAGGGGGGCACCGGGGAGCTGTTTTTT. It is translated as CSVEKQGGTGELFF.

V is TRBV5-6 and J is TRBJ1-3; D may be TRBD1 (5 bases). Per the germline V gene, CDR1 is SGHDT and CDR2 is YYEEEE. This CDR3 is built from 16 residues. Trimming took 3 bases from V and 7 from J, leaving 20 bases between them. Here the CDR3 DNA reads TGTGCCAGCAGCTACGATAAGGGCAGGGCGGGGAACACCATATATTTT. Translation: CASSYDKGRAGNTIYF.

The V and J genes are TRBV6-4 and TRBJ2-7; 8 nucleotides agree with TRBD2. Trimming at V came to 7 bases and at J to 5 bases, leaving 10 bases not matched to a gene. This CDR3 region has 14 residues. Germline loops: CDR1 MRHNA, CDR2 SNTAGT. The CDR3 loop reads CASNGGGLRDEQYF. The CDR3 DNA is TGTGCCAGCAACGGGGGGGGTCTAAGGGACGAGCAGTACTTC.

The chain is built from TRBV4-3 and TRBJ2-1; D call uncertain. This CDR3 contains 16 residues. V lost 1 base and J 0 bases, leaving 10 bases between the germline ends. Germline values: CDR1 LGHNA, CDR2 YSLEER. CDR3 DNA: TGCGCCAGCAGCCAAGGTTACTCCAACTCCTACAATGAGCAGTTCTTC. Encoded protein: CASSQGYSNSYNEQFF.

The V gene is TRBV13, the J gene TRBJ1-2; 9 bases align to TRBD1. The CDR3 runs to 14 residues. The junction had 2 bases not matched to a gene; V was cut back by 1 base and J by 5 bases. Germline values: CDR1 PRHDT, CDR2 FYEKMQ (reference sequence). CDR3: CASSLAGQGYGYTF. CDR3 sequence (DNA): TGTGCCAGCAGCTTAGCCGGACAGGGGTATGGCTACACCTTC.

The V call is TRBV12-2, the J call TRBJ2-1; the DNA was not compared with TRBD2, the D call given in the table. TRBV12-2 is a pseudogene locus. The CDR3 covers 17 residues. The CDR3, as DNA: TGTGCAAGTCGCTTAGCGCCGTGGCGGGGCTTAGACAATGAGCAGTTCTTC. Encoded protein: CASRLAPWRGLDNEQFF.

The J gene is TRBJ2-7, the V gene TRBV6-5; TRBD1 agrees at 8 bases. This CDR3 contains 15 residues. Trimming cost V 5 bases and J 6 bases; bases outside gene matches: 12. Germline lookup yields CDR1 MNHEY and CDR2 SVGAGI. In DNA form, the CDR3 reads TGTGCCAGCAGTCCACACAGGGGGACCCCTCTCGAGCAGTACTTC. As protein: CASSPHRGTPLEQYF.

The chain joins TRBV27 to TRBJ2-6; 7 nucleotides match TRBD2. The CDR3 has 17 residues. The ends lost 1 base at V and 0 bases at J; junction bases unmatched: 3. Germline V gives CDR1 MNHEY, CDR2 SMNVEV (reference sequence). In nucleotides, the CDR3 is TGTGCCAGCAGTTTATTCGGGGGGAGCTCTGGGGCCAACGTCCTGACTTTC. Translated, it gives CASSLFGGSSGANVLTF.

With respect to this clone: This same CDR3 is encoded by further DNA sequences in the sample. The rearrangement uses TRBV18 and TRBJ1-5; D possibly corresponds to TRBD1 (6 bases). The CDR3 is made up of 14 amino acids. Trimming pared 6 bases from V and 5 bases from J, leaving 14 bases between. In germline, CDR1 is KGHSH, CDR2 LQKENI. The CDR3 DNA is TGTGCCAGCTCTTACAGGGAAGGGGATCAGCCCCAGCATTTT. The encoded protein is CASSYREGDQPQHF.

J is TRBJ1-2 and V is TRBV18; tentatively, D is TRBD1 (5 bases). The CDR3 is 14 residues long. Germline V gene lookup returns CDR1 KGHSH and CDR2 LQKENI. The germline V and J ends were trimmed by 2 bases and 7 bases, with 14 bases remaining between them. As DNA, the CDR3 is TGTGCCAGCTCACCAGAGTCCAGGGCAGTTGGCTACACCTTC. The encoded protein is CASSPESRAVGYTF.

The chain uses TRBV25-1 and TRBJ1-5, with D possibly matching TRBD1 (6 bases). CDR1 is MGHDK, CDR2 SYGVNS, per germline. This CDR3 contains 18 residues. Trimming shortened V by 1 base and J by 0 bases, and 16 bases separated the two germline ends. As DNA, the CDR3 is TGTGCCAGCAGTGAATCAAGTGGGGGCACTAGTAGCAATCAGCCCCAGCATTTT. Protein product: CASSESSGGTSSNQPQHF. The whole variable domain, filled in from reference TRBV25-1 and TRBJ1-5, reads EADIYQTPRYLVIGTGKKITLECSQTMGHDKMYWYQQDPGMELHLIHYSYGVNSTEKGDLSSESTVSRIRTEHFPLTLESARPSHTSQYLCASSESSGGTSSNQPQHFGDGTRLSIL.

This chain joins TRBV19 and TRBJ2-2; 7 positions match TRBD2. Germline V CDR1 and CDR2: LNHDA, SQIVND (reference sequence). This CDR3 contains 15 residues. The ends lost 6 bases at V and 0 bases at J; junction bases unmatched: 4. The CDR3 reads CASSTGLANTGELFF. CDR3 bases: TGTGCCAGTAGCACCGGACTAGCGAACACCGGGGAGCTGTTTTTT.

The V gene is TRBV9, the J gene TRBJ1-2; 7 bases are a match to TRBD1. Germline V gene data show CDR1 as SGDLS and CDR2 as YYNGEE. CDR3 length equals 15 residues. Germline trimming cut 0 bases from V and 1 base from J; bases unmatched to any gene: 3. The CDR3 loop reads CASSVGQGVNYGYTF. CDR3 sequence (DNA): TGTGCCAGCAGCGTAGGGCAGGGGGTTAACTATGGCTACACCTTC. The full variable domain, rest sourced from reference TRBV9 and TRBJ1-2, is DSGVTQTPKHLITATGQRVTLRCSPRSGDLSVYWYQQSLDQGLQFLIQYYNGEERAKGNILERFSAQQFPDLHSELNLSSLELGDSALYFCASSVGQGVNYGYTFGSGTRLTVV.

The chain has TRBV13 and TRBJ1-3; 7 nucleotides agree with TRBD1. V lost 5 bases to trimming and J lost 1 base; unmatched junction nucleotides: 5. Per germline, CDR1 PRHDT and CDR2 FYEKMQ (reference sequence). The CDR3 has 15 residues. In nucleotides, the CDR3 is TGTGCCAGCAGCAATTCCAGGGGGTCTGGAAACACCATATATTTT. Its protein is CASSNSRGSGNTIYF.

The chain is built from TRBV9 and TRBJ2-3, with D perhaps TRBD2 (5 bases). The V end lost 6 bases, the J end lost 0 bases, and 14 bases lay between the germline ends. Germline CDR1 is SGDLS and CDR2 is YYNGEE. The CDR3 spans 15 residues. CDR3 protein: CASNASPGSTDTQYF. DNA of the CDR3: TGTGCCAGCAACGCGTCCCCGGGGAGCACAGATACGCAGTATTTT.

The V gene is TRBV18, the J gene TRBJ1-1; a weak D match, TRBD1 (6 bases). CDR3 length: 14 residues. Germline CDR1 and CDR2: KGHSH and LQKENI. V dropped 2 bases and J dropped 5 bases, with 12 bases sitting between them. CDR3 coding DNA: TGTGCCAGCTCACCAAACGGAGGGGGGACTGAAGCTTTCTTT. Encoded protein: CASSPNGGGTEAFF.

The CDR3 region has the DNA TGTGCCAGCAGCGCCGAGACGACAGGGGAGGCGGAAAAACTGTTTTTT. Amino acids: CASSAETTGEAEKLFF. The V gene is TRBV9, the J gene TRBJ1-4; TRBD1 agrees at 8 bases. V trimming: 3 bases; J trimming: 8 bases; junction bases outside the gene matches: 12. The CDR3 has 16 residues. The V gene's germline CDR1 is SGDLS and CDR2 YYNGEE.

The chain links TRBV7-9 to TRBJ2-2; D not resolved. CDR3 length equals 15 residues. Trimming stripped 5 bases from V and 4 bases from J, with 14 bases between. Germline CDR1 reads SEHNR; CDR2 reads FQNEAQ (reference sequence). The CDR3 bases are TGTGCCAGCAGCCTCACCCATCCAAGCACCGGGGAGCTGTTTTTT. Amino acids: CASSLTHPSTGELFF.

There are a few counts of this clone. The chain employs TRBV18 and TRBJ2-1, with D maybe TRBD2 (7 bases). The V end was cut by 5 bases, the J end by 7 bases, with 21 bases between. This CDR3 has 16 residues. Germline loops: CDR1 KGHSH, CDR2 LQKENI. In DNA, the CDR3 is TGTGCCAGCTCATCCCTTACAGGGATCGGGAGGAATGAGCAGTTCTTC. Its translation is CASSSLTGIGRNEQFF.

The V and J genes are TRBV11-2 and TRBJ2-7; D is ambiguous. The CDR3 totals 12 residues. V was shortened by 5 bases and J by 7 bases, with 12 bases between the two germline ends. Germline-derived CDR1 and CDR2 are SGHAT and FQNNGV. The CDR3 DNA is TGTGCCAGCAGCCTCCTTTTCGGGGAGCAGTACTTC. Amino acid sequence: CASSLLFGEQYF.

The genes are TRBV5-1 and TRBJ2-1; TRBD2 matches at 12 bases. This CDR3 is built from 15 residues. J was trimmed by 10 bases and V by 0 bases; bases with no gene match: 5. Germline V lookup: CDR1 SGHRS, CDR2 YFSETQ. CDR3: CASSLALAGGREQFF. The CDR3 bases are TGCGCCAGCAGCTTGGCTCTAGCGGGGGGGCGAGAGCAGTTCTTC.

The rearrangement joins TRBV11-3 to TRBJ1-3, with 9 nucleotides matching TRBD1. The length of the CDR3 is 16 residues. Trimming cost V 5 bases and J 1 base; bases outside gene matches: 6. Germline CDR1 and CDR2: SGHNT and YENEEA. The CDR3 loop is CASSPGQGRSGNTIYF. DNA for the CDR3: TGTGCCAGCAGCCCTGGACAGGGGAGGTCTGGAAACACCATATATTTT.

The V gene is TRBV5-1, the J gene TRBJ2-7, with TRBD1 as a possible D gene (6 bases). Germline assignment: CDR1 SGHRS and CDR2 YFSETQ. Trimming left V 5 bases short and J 2 bases short, with 11 bases between. CDR3 length: 13 amino acids. DNA of the CDR3: TGCGCCAGCAGGGCGACAGGACCCTACGAGCAGTACTTC. This sequence encodes CASRATGPYEQYF.

The rearrangement uses TRBV7-9 and TRBJ2-1; 8 bases fit TRBD1. The germline CDR1 and CDR2 sequences are SEHNR and FQNEAQ (reference sequence). With 3 bases clipped from V and 8 bases from J, the junction kept 9 bases outside the gene matches. The CDR3 is 15 residues long. CDR3 amino acids: CASSFVNRGSDEQFF. CDR3 sequence (DNA): TGTGCCAGCAGCTTTGTTAACAGGGGGTCGGATGAGCAGTTCTTC. Drawing the rest from reference TRBV7-9 and TRBJ2-1, the complete variable domain is DTGVSQNPRHKITKRGQNVTFRCDPISEHNRLYWYRQTLGQGPEFLTYFQNEAQLEKSRLLSDRFSAERPKGSFSTLEIQRTEQGDSAMYLCASSFVNRGSDEQFFGPGTRLTVL.

This sequence joins TRBV6-2 or TRBV6-3 and TRBJ1-5; maybe TRBD1 (6 bases). The CDR3 is 14 amino acids. In germline, CDR1 is MNHEY, CDR2 SVGEGT. V was shortened by 5 bases and J by 6 bases, with 14 bases between the two germline ends. CDR3 amino acids: CASSGGTGSQPQHF. CDR3 bases: TGTGCCAGCAGTGGGGGAACAGGGAGTCAGCCCCAGCATTTT.

The genes are TRBV12-3 or TRBV12-4 and TRBJ2-7; perhaps TRBD2 as D (5 bases). The CDR3 is 13 amino acids. The V and J ends lost 5 bases and 6 bases respectively, with 14 bases between them. CDR3 sequence: CASSTGESREQYF. DNA of the CDR3: TGTGCCAGCAGTACCGGGGAGTCGCGCGAGCAGTACTTC.